The 25 T cell receptor beta chains given below trace back to one sample, sequenced in a study of blood T cell repertoires in COVID-19. TCRdb keeps only in-frame clones here, not all; method: immunoSEQ multiplex PCR. The sample shows about 220,000 clones, 80% to 85% of them seen only once. Sequencing used peripheral blood. These receptors were collected from a woman younger than 45 who had recovered from COVID-19.

CDR3 sequence (DNA): TGTGCCAGCAGTTTGGAAGGAGCGGCAGCTTTCTTT. Translation gives CASSLEGAAAFF. The chain joins TRBV12-3 or TRBV12-4 to TRBJ1-1; D uncertain. Between the trimmed V and J ends, which lost 3 bases and 10 bases, there was a span of 12 bases. This CDR3 is built from 12 residues.

V gene TRBV19 combines with J gene TRBJ2-7; D remains ambiguous. This CDR3 is built from 13 residues. Germline CDR1 is LNHDA and CDR2 is SQIVND (reference sequence). The germline V and J ends were trimmed by 4 bases and 3 bases, with 10 bases remaining between them. The CDR3 reads CASSTYSGYEQYF. In DNA form, the CDR3 reads TGTGCCAGTAGTACCTACTCGGGCTACGAGCAGTACTTC.

This chain joins TRBV19 and TRBJ2-5, with D perhaps TRBD2 (5 bases). Trimming stripped 3 bases from V and 5 bases from J, with 19 bases between. The CDR3 spans 16 residues. The germline V gene has CDR1 LNHDA and CDR2 SQIVND (reference sequence). The CDR3 protein is CASSIVTADERETQYF. DNA of the CDR3: TGTGCCAGTAGTATTGTAACGGCCGATGAGCGGGAGACCCAGTACTTC.

V is TRBV28 and J is TRBJ2-7; tentative D call: TRBD1 (7 bases). The ends were cut back, 7 bases at V and 5 bases at J, with 18 bases in the middle. CDR3 length: 14 amino acids. Per germline, CDR1 MDHEN and CDR2 SYDVKM. CDR3 amino acids: CASTTPGRGDEQYF. The CDR3, as DNA: TGTGCCAGCACCACGCCGGGCAGGGGGGACGAGCAGTACTTC.

This sequence joins TRBV28 and TRBJ1-4; D is undetermined. CDR1 is MDHEN, CDR2 SYDVKM, per germline. CDR3 length equals 16 residues. V lost 4 bases to trimming and J lost 3 bases, with 15 bases between them. In nucleotides, the CDR3 is TGTGCCAGCAGTTGGGCGGGCGGGTCGGCTAATGAAAAACTGTTTTTT. Protein sequence: CASSWAGGSANEKLFF.

V and J are TRBV2 and TRBJ1-2; D call uncertain. Germline CDR1 SNHLY, CDR2 FYNNEI. V lost 6 bases to trimming and J lost 6 bases, with 20 bases between them. This CDR3 has 15 amino acids. The CDR3 is CASRVRPRGLDGYTF. CDR3 DNA sequence: TGTGCCAGCAGGGTTCGACCGAGAGGGTTGGATGGCTACACCTTC.

The genes are TRBV10-3 and TRBJ1-1; a possible D gene is TRBD1 (5 bases). This CDR3 comprises 12 residues. Germline V gene data show CDR1 as ENHRY and CDR2 as SYGVKD. The V end lost 3 bases, the J end lost 6 bases, and 8 bases lay between the germline ends. The CDR3 DNA follows: TGTGCCATCAGTGACAGGGACTCTGAAGCTTTCTTT. This sequence encodes CAISDRDSEAFF.

The J gene is TRBJ2-5, the V gene TRBV19; TRBD1 agrees at 8 bases. The J segment lost 4 bases and the V segment lost 5 bases, leaving 12 bases of the junction unmatched. This CDR3 contains 16 residues. Germline CDR1 and CDR2: LNHDA and SQIVND (reference sequence). The CDR3 here is CASSGSQGAAGETQYF. In DNA, the CDR3 is TGTGCCAGTAGTGGGTCGCAGGGGGCGGCGGGAGAGACCCAGTACTTC. The full variable domain, with the rest looked up from reference TRBV19 and TRBJ2-5, is DGGITQSPKYLFRKEGQNVTLSCEQNLNHDAMYWYRQDPGQGLRLIYYSQIVNDFQKGDIAEGYSVSREKKESFPLTVTSAQKNPTAFYLCASSGSQGAAGETQYFGPGTRLLVL.

This chain uses TRBV6-5 with TRBJ1-4, with D hard to call. The CDR3 has 16 residues. The germline gives CDR1 MNHEY, CDR2 SVGAGI. V was clipped by 2 bases and J by 4 bases, with 14 bases between them. CDR3 in amino acids: CASSYEVPRGNEKLFF. CDR3 nucleotide sequence: TGTGCCAGCAGTTACGAGGTTCCGCGGGGTAATGAAAAACTGTTTTTT.

This clone was found a few times. The gene calls are TRBV7-9 and TRBJ2-7; D possibly corresponds to TRBD2 (6 bases). Between the trimmed V and J ends, which lost 5 bases and 3 bases, there was a span of 11 bases. CDR3 length: 13 amino acids. Germline assignment: CDR1 SEHNR and CDR2 FQNEAQ (reference sequence). The CDR3 loop reads CASSDGGFYEQYF. CDR3 nucleotide sequence: TGTGCCAGCAGCGACGGGGGTTTCTACGAGCAGTACTTC. Filled out from reference TRBV7-9 and TRBJ2-7, the complete variable domain reads DTGVSQNPRHKITKRGQNVTFRCDPISEHNRLYWYRQTLGQGPEFLTYFQNEAQLEKSRLLSDRFSAERPKGSFSTLEIQRTEQGDSAMYLCASSDGGFYEQYFGPGTRLTVT.

The CDR3 region is CASSRGISSYNSPLHF. The CDR3 region has the DNA TGTGCCAGCAGCCGTGGTATCAGCTCCTATAATTCACCCCTCCACTTT. The V gene is TRBV3-1 (or the pseudogene TRBV3-2), the J gene TRBJ1-6; D gene unclear. Trimming shortened V by 4 bases and J by 0 bases, and 10 bases separated the two germline ends. From germline, CDR1 is LGHDT and CDR2 YNNKEL (reference sequence). The CDR3 is 16 amino acids.

DNA for the CDR3: TGCAGCGTTGTTATCCCAGGGGGATGGGACACTGAAGCTTTCTTT. It is translated as CSVVIPGGWDTEAFF. This chain links TRBV29-1 with TRBJ1-1, with 7 bases lining up with TRBD1. V lost 4 bases and J lost 3; bases outside the gene matches: 11. The CDR3 is 15 residues long. CDR1 is SQVTM, CDR2 ANQGSEA, per germline.

The V gene is TRBV5-6, the J gene TRBJ2-5; 10 bases match TRBD2. Germline V lookup: CDR1 SGHDT, CDR2 YYEEEE. V lost 3 bases and J lost 5; bases outside the gene matches: 1. The CDR3 covers 13 residues. Here the CDR3 DNA reads TGTGCCAGCAGCTCGACTAGCGGGGAGACCCAGTACTTC. It codes for CASSSTSGETQYF.

The CDR3 DNA reads TGTGCCACCAGCAGACGGCACAGGGGGGGGGATACGCAGTATTTT. Protein sequence: CATSRRHRGGDTQYF. This chain joins TRBV15 and TRBJ2-3, with D maybe TRBD1 (8 bases). Germline CDR1 reads LNHNV; CDR2 reads YYDKDF (reference sequence). The CDR3 totals 15 residues. V dropped 2 bases and J dropped 6 bases, with 15 bases sitting between them.

The chain employs TRBV5-1 and TRBJ2-6, with TRBD1 identical over 11 bases. V trimming: 7 bases; J trimming: 1 base; junction bases outside the gene matches: 1. CDR1 is SGHRS and CDR2 is YFSETQ in the germline V gene. CDR3 size: 15 residues. CDR3 amino acids: CASRDRGSGANVLTF. The CDR3 DNA is TGCGCCAGCCGGGACAGGGGGTCTGGGGCCAACGTCCTGACTTTC.

The rearrangement joins TRBV3-1 (or the pseudogene TRBV3-2) to TRBJ1-1; D is perhaps TRBD1 (6 bases). The V end was cut by 4 bases, the J end by 5 bases, with 14 bases between. This CDR3 has 14 residues. Germline-derived CDR1 and CDR2 are LGHDT and YNNKEL (reference sequence). The CDR3 nucleotides are TGTGCCAGCAGCCGAATTTCAGGGGATACTGAAGCTTTCTTT. This encodes CASSRISGDTEAFF.

This chain uses TRBV5-1 with TRBJ2-1; 15 bases match TRBD2. The CDR3 spans 15 residues. V dropped 3 bases and J dropped 8; count of bases not matched to a gene: 3. Germline V gives CDR1 SGHRS, CDR2 YFSETQ. The CDR3 DNA follows: TGCGCCAGCAGCTCGGGACTAGCGGGAGGCGATGAGCAGTTCTTC. Translation gives CASSSGLAGGDEQFF.

The CDR3 DNA is TGTGCCAGCAGTTACTCGTTAACAAACACCGGGGAGCTGTTTTTT. It specifies CASSYSLTNTGELFF. The chain recombines TRBV6-5 with TRBJ2-2, with D unclear. This CDR3 has 15 amino acids. Germline CDR1 reads MNHEY; CDR2 reads SVGAGI. V was cut by 0 bases and J by 2 bases, with 7 bases left in between.

The V gene is TRBV5-1, the J gene TRBJ1-3; TRBD1 might be the D (6 bases). Deletions cut 4 bases from V and 0 bases from J, with 14 bases between. This CDR3 contains 16 residues. Germline V lookup: CDR1 SGHRS, CDR2 YFSETQ. This CDR3 is CASSPTGWSSGNTIYF. The CDR3 nucleotides read TGCGCCAGCAGCCCGACAGGTTGGAGCTCTGGAAACACCATATATTTT.

V gene TRBV5-1 combines with J gene TRBJ1-5; no clear D. The V end was cut by 0 bases, the J end by 4 bases, with 5 bases between. Germline V gene lookup returns CDR1 SGHRS and CDR2 YFSETQ. CDR3 length equals 13 residues. The CDR3 DNA sequence: TGCGCCAGCAGCTTGGACGGGAATCAGCCCCAGCATTTT. This gives the protein CASSLDGNQPQHF.

This chain links TRBV19 with TRBJ1-2, with D perhaps matching TRBD1 (6 bases). Germline V lookup: CDR1 LNHDA, CDR2 SQIVND (reference sequence). This CDR3 contains 15 residues. Trimming stripped 4 bases from V and 6 bases from J, with 18 bases between. CDR3 coding DNA: TGTGCCAGTAGTAGCAGGGGCATGAGGGTCCATGGCTACACCTTC. Its protein product is CASSSRGMRVHGYTF.

Details on this clone: At the DNA level, this CDR3 is encoded by other sequences in the same sample as well. V and J are TRBV9 and TRBJ1-4; D possibly corresponds to TRBD1 (6 bases). The germline V gene has CDR1 SGDLS and CDR2 YYNGEE. V gave up 4 bases and J gave up 0 bases, with 10 bases separating them. This CDR3 has 15 residues. The CDR3 here is CASSPQGATNEKLFF. CDR3 sequence (DNA): TGTGCCAGCAGCCCACAGGGTGCAACTAATGAAAAACTGTTTTTT.

The chain is built from TRBV19 and TRBJ1-1; no clear D. The CDR3 is 14 residues long. Germline CDR1 reads LNHDA; CDR2 reads SQIVND (reference sequence). V was shortened by 1 base and J by 4 bases, with 10 bases between the two germline ends. The CDR3 spells CASSIVEGPTEAFF. The CDR3 DNA reads as TGTGCCAGTAGTATAGTAGAGGGCCCCACTGAAGCTTTCTTT.

The gene calls are TRBV28 and TRBJ1-2; 7 bases are shared with TRBD1. Germline loops: CDR1 MDHEN, CDR2 SYDVKM. Trimming cost V 5 bases and J 3 bases; bases outside gene matches: 3. The CDR3 is made up of 13 amino acids. DNA for the CDR3: TGTGCCAGCAGTCAAGACAGGGACTATGGCTACACCTTC. Translating gives CASSQDRDYGYTF.

This chain connects TRBV30 to TRBJ2-7, with TRBD1 identical over 10 bases. This CDR3 spans 14 amino acids. The J segment lost 3 bases and the V segment lost 1 base, leaving 3 bases of the junction unmatched. Germline V lookup: CDR1 GTSNPN, CDR2 SVGIG (reference sequence). As DNA, the CDR3 is TGTGCCTGGAGTGAAGGACAGGGGGACTACGAGCAGTACTTC. It encodes CAWSEGQGDYEQYF. The whole variable domain, filled in from reference TRBV30 and TRBJ2-7, reads SQTIHQWPATLVQPVGSPLSLECTVEGTSNPNLYWYRQAAGRGLQLLFYSVGIGQISSEVPQNLSASRPQDRQFILSSKKLLLSDSGFYLCAWSEGQGDYEQYFGPGTRLTVT.